The source of this T cell receptor (beta chain) is a study of beta chain features in type 1 diabetes. Trimming pared 1 base from V and 2 bases from J, leaving 8 bases between. The germline V gene has CDR1 MNHNS and CDR2 SASEGT. This CDR3 is 14 amino acids long. In this sample, this clone turned up once. The study reverse transcribed the entire isolated RNA, so it sequenced expressed TCRB transcripts. TCRdb's table, derived via immunoSEQ multiplex PCR, lists solely in-frame clones and lacks some. The sample records under 900,000 clones, 15% to 20% being singletons. The V gene is TRBV6-1, the J gene TRBJ1-2; no clear D. Material for sequencing was naive CD4+ T cells from blood. This clonotype was sampled from a woman younger than 30 in good health. The DNA of the CDR3 is TGTGCCAGCAGTGAAGTCGGAGTGAACTATGGCTACACCTTC. Translation gives CASSEVGVNYGYTF.